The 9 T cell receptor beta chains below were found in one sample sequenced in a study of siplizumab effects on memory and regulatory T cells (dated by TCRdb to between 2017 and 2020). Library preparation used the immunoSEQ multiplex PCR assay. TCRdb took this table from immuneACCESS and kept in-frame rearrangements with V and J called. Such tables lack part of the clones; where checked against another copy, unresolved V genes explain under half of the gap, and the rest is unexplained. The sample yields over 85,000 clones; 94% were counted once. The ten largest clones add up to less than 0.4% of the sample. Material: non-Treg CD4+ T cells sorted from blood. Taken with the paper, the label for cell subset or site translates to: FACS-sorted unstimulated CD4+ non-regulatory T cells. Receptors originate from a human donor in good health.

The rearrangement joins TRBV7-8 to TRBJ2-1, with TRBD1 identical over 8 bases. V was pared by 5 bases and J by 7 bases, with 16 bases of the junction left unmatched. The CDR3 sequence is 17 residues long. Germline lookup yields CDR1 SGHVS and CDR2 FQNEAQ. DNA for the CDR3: TGTGCCAGCAGCCCTTACCCGGACAGGGCGGTCGGGAATGAGCAGTTCTTC. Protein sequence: CASSPYPDRAVGNEQFF.

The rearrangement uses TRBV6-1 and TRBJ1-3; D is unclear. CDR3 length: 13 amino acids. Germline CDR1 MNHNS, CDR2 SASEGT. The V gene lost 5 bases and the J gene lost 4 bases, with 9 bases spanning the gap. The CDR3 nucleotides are TGTGCCAGCAGTACCGGATTGGGAAACACCATATATTTT. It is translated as CASSTGLGNTIYF.

The CDR3 DNA follows: TGCGCCAGCAGTGATGAGGGGAGCTCCTACAATGAGCAGTTCTTC. Encoded protein: CASSDEGSSYNEQFF. The rearrangement links TRBV10-2 to TRBJ2-1; possibly TRBD1 or TRBD2 for D (5 bases each). CDR3 length: 15 amino acids. Germline V gives CDR1 WSHSY, CDR2 SAAADI. Trimming took off 3 bases at V and 0 bases at J, with 9 bases between the two ends.

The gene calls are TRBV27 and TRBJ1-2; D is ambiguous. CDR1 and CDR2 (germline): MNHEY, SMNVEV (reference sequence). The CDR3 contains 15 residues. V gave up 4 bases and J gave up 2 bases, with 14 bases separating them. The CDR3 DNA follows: TGTGCCAGCAGTTCGCCTGGTCGGCGAAACTATGGCTACACCTTC. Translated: CASSSPGRRNYGYTF.

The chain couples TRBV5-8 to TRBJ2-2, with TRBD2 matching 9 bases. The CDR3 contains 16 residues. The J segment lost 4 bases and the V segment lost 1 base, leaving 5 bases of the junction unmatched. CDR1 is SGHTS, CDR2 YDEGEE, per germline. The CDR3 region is CASSLLLAGVTGELFF. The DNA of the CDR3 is TGTGCCAGCAGCTTGCTGTTAGCGGGAGTCACCGGGGAGCTGTTTTTT.

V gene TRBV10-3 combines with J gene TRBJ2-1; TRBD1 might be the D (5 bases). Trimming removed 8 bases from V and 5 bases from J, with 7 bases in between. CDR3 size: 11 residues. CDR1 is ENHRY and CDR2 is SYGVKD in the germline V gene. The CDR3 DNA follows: TGTGCCATCGGCAGGGACAATGAGCAGTTCTTC. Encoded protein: CAIGRDNEQFF.

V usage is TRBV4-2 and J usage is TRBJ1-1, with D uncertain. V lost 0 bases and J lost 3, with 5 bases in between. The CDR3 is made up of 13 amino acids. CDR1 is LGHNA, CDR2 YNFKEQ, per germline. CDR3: CASSQDRDTEAFF. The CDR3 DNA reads TGTGCCAGCAGCCAAGATCGGGACACTGAAGCTTTCTTT.

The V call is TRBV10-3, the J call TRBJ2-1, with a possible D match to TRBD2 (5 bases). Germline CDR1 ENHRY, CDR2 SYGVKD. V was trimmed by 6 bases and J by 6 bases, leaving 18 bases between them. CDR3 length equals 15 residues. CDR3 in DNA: TGTGCCATCAGCACAAGCGGCCCTGTTGTCAATGAGCAGTTCTTC. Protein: CAISTSGPVVNEQFF.

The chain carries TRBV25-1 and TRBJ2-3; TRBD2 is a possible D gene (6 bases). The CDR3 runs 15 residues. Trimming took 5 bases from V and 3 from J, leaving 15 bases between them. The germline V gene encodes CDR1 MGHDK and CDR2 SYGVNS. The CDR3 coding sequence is TGTGCCAGCAGTCAAGGACTAATTTCTACAGATACGCAGTATTTT. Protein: CASSQGLISTDTQYF. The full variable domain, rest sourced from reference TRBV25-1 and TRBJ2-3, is EADIYQTPRYLVIGTGKKITLECSQTMGHDKMYWYQQDPGMELHLIHYSYGVNSTEKGDLSSESTVSRIRTEHFPLTLESARPSHTSQYLCASSQGLISTDTQYFGPGTRLTVL.